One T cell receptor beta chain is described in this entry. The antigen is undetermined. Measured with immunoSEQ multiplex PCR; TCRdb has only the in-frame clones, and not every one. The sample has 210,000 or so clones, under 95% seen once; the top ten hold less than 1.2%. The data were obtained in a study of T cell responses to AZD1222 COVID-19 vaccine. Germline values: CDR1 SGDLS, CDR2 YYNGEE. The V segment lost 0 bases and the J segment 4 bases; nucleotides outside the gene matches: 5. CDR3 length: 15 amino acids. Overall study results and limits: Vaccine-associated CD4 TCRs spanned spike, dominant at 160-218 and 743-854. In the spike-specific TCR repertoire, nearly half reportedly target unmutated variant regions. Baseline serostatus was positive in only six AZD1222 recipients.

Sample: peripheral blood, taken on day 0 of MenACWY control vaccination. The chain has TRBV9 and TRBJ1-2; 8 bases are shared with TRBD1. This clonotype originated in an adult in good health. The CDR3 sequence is CASSVGGQVGYGYTF. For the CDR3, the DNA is TGTGCCAGCAGCGTAGGGGGACAGGTCGGCTATGGCTACACCTTC.